The 15 T cell receptor beta chains given below trace back to one sample, sequenced in a study of blood T cell repertoires in COVID-19. The assay was immunoSEQ multiplex PCR, and TCRdb's table has in-frame clones only and misses some. Of nearly 55,000 clones in the sample, about 86% were seen once. Sequences were obtained from peripheral blood. The receptors were gathered from a man between 65 and 79 years old with active COVID-19.

The rearrangement uses TRBV7-2 and TRBJ2-5; TRBD2 aligns across 11 bases. The CDR3 consists of 16 residues. With V trimmed by 5 bases and J by 5 bases, 10 bases remained unmatched. Germline assignment: CDR1 SGHTA and CDR2 FQGNSA. The CDR3 sequence is CASSARRLAGKETQYF. The CDR3 DNA follows: TGTGCCAGCAGCGCCCGAAGACTAGCGGGGAAGGAGACCCAGTACTTC.

The V gene is TRBV7-9, the J gene TRBJ1-3, with D perhaps matching TRBD1 (5 bases). The CDR3 length is 16 residues. Germline loops: CDR1 SEHNR, CDR2 FQNEAQ (reference sequence). V lost 1 base and J lost 2, with 12 bases in between. The CDR3 DNA reads as TGTGCCAGCAGCTTAGGCCCCGGGGGACCTGGAAACACCATATATTTT. It yields the protein CASSLGPGGPGNTIYF.

The chain combines TRBV5-8 with TRBJ2-7; the D is unclear. The germline CDR1 and CDR2 sequences are SGHTS and YDEGEE. The CDR3 spans 12 residues. V was cut by 4 bases and J by 0 bases, with 5 bases left in between. The CDR3 nucleotides are TGTGCCAGCAGCGGCCCCTCCTACGAGCAGTACTTC. Protein sequence: CASSGPSYEQYF.

V is TRBV12-5 and J is TRBJ1-4; tentatively, D is TRBD1 (6 bases). Trimming removed 1 base at V and 5 bases at J, with 8 bases between. The CDR3 has 14 amino acids. Germline assignment: CDR1 LGHNT and CDR2 FRNRAP. The CDR3 bases are TGTGCTAGTGGTTTGGGGGACACCAATGAAAAACTGTTTTTT. Amino acids: CASGLGDTNEKLFF.

This rearrangement joins TRBV5-1 to TRBJ1-2; D not certain. CDR1 and CDR2 from the germline V gene are SGHRS and YFSETQ. CDR3 length: 12 residues. Trimming took off 4 bases at V and 8 bases at J, with 12 bases between the two ends. CDR3 residues: CASSPWGEGYTF. The CDR3 coding sequence is TGCGCCAGCAGCCCTTGGGGAGAAGGCTACACCTTC.

The chain combines TRBV6-5 with TRBJ2-2; D gene unclear. Germline V gene sequence: CDR1 MNHEY, CDR2 SVGAGI. CDR3 length equals 13 residues. V gave up 3 bases and J gave up 3 bases, with 5 bases separating them. The CDR3 spells CASSYQYTGELFF. The CDR3 DNA reads as TGTGCCAGCAGTTATCAATACACCGGGGAGCTGTTTTTT.

The chain recombines TRBV4-1 with TRBJ1-2, with 8 bases that match TRBD1. V shed 1 base and J 8 bases; nucleotides not matched to a gene: 9. Germline lookup yields CDR1 MGHRA and CDR2 YSYEKL. The CDR3 extends over 15 amino acids. The CDR3 loop is CASSQAPGQGGGYTF. For the CDR3, the DNA is TGCGCCAGCAGCCAAGCCCCCGGACAGGGAGGGGGCTACACCTTC.

CDR3 in amino acids: CSVLRGGNNYGYTF. Here the CDR3 DNA reads TGCAGCGTCCTCCGGGGGGGCAACAACTATGGCTACACCTTC. The rearrangement joins TRBV29-1 to TRBJ1-2, with D perhaps matching TRBD1 (6 bases). The germline gives CDR1 SQVTM, CDR2 ANQGSEA. V was clipped by 6 bases and J by 2 bases, with 16 bases between them. This CDR3 region has 14 residues.

The rearrangement joins TRBV6-5 to TRBJ1-1, with 10 bases matching TRBD1. CDR1 MNHEY and CDR2 SVGAGI come from the germline V gene. CDR3 length: 14 amino acids. The V segment lost 6 bases and the J segment 1 base; nucleotides outside the gene matches: 2. The CDR3 bases are TGTGCCAGCAGGGGGACAGGGGCGAACACTGAAGCTTTCTTT. This sequence encodes CASRGTGANTEAFF.

The rearrangement joins TRBV5-4 to TRBJ2-7; maybe TRBD1 (6 bases). In germline, CDR1 is SGHNT, CDR2 YYREEE (reference sequence). The V gene lost 4 bases and the J gene lost 4 bases, with 12 bases spanning the gap. The CDR3 contains 13 residues. DNA for the CDR3: TGTGCCAGCAGCCCGGGACAACCTTACGAGCAGTACTTC. As protein: CASSPGQPYEQYF.

The chain combines TRBV27 with TRBJ2-2; tentative D call: TRBD2 (5 bases). The V gene's germline CDR1 is MNHEY and CDR2 SMNVEV (reference sequence). This CDR3 is 17 amino acids long. V was trimmed by 2 bases and J by 0 bases, leaving 13 bases between them. The CDR3 loop reads CASSLKGGGTNTGELFF. The CDR3 DNA sequence: TGTGCCAGCAGTTTAAAAGGAGGCGGCACGAACACCGGGGAGCTGTTTTTT.

CDR3: CASSLVGTRGQETQYF. The DNA of the CDR3 is TGTGCCAGCAGCTTAGTCGGGACAAGGGGCCAAGAGACCCAGTACTTC. The genes are TRBV7-6 and TRBJ2-5, with D possibly TRBD1 on 6 matching bases. In germline, CDR1 is SGHVS, CDR2 FNYEAQ. The CDR3 extends over 16 amino acids. Trimming cost V 1 base and J 1 base, with 13 bases left between them. Combining the CDR3 with reference TRBV7-6 and TRBJ2-5 gives the whole variable domain GAGVSQSPRYKVTKRGQDVALRCDPISGHVSLYWYRQALGQGPEFLTYFNYEAQQDKSGLPNDRFSAERPEGSISTLTIQRTEQRDSAMYRCASSLVGTRGQETQYFGPGTRLLVL.

On this clone itself: The sample has other DNA sequences that encode this CDR3 too. J is TRBJ2-3 and V is TRBV18, with TRBD1 matching over 8 bases. Germline trimming cut 6 bases from V and 0 bases from J; bases unmatched to any gene: 5. The CDR3 covers 15 residues. Germline loops: CDR1 KGHSH, CDR2 LQKENI. CDR3 loop: CASSPRTGSTDTQYF. CDR3 in DNA: TGTGCCAGCTCGCCTCGGACAGGGAGCACAGATACGCAGTATTTT.

The gene calls are TRBV14 and TRBJ1-1; unclear D gene. The CDR3 runs 14 residues. Deletions cut 1 base from V and 0 bases from J, with 6 bases between. Germline V gene data show CDR1 as SGHDN and CDR2 as FVKESK. The CDR3 here is CASSQVNLNTEAFF. As DNA, the CDR3 is TGTGCCAGCAGCCAAGTAAATCTGAACACTGAAGCTTTCTTT.

The chain employs TRBV4-3 and TRBJ1-1; weak D call: TRBD1 (6 bases). From germline, CDR1 is LGHNA and CDR2 YSLEER. V lost 4 bases and J lost 0, with 12 bases in between. The CDR3 sequence is 15 residues long. The CDR3 loop is CASSLTGTVNTEAFF. Written as DNA, the CDR3 is TGCGCCAGCAGCCTCACAGGGACGGTGAACACTGAAGCTTTCTTT.